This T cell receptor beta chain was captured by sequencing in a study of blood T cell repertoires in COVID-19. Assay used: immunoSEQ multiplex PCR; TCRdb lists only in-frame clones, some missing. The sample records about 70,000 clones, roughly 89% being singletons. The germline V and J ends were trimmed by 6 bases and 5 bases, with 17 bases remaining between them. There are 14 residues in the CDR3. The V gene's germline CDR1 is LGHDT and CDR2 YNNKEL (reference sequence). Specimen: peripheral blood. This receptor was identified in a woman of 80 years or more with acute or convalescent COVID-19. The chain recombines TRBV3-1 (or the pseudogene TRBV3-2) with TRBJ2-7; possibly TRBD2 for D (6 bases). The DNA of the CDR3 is TGTGCCAGCAGGCCCCGGGAGAGGGGCCACGAGCAGTACTTC. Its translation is CASRPRERGHEQYF.